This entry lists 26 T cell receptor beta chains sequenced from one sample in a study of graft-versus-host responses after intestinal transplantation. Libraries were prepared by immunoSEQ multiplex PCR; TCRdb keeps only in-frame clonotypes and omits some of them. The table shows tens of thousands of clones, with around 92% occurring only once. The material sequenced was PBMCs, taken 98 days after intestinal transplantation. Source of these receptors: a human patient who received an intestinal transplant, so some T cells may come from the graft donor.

Here the CDR3 DNA reads TGCGCCAGCAGCTTGAACGAGCGAGAGCAGTTCTTC. It translates to CASSLNEREQFF. The V and J genes are TRBV5-1 and TRBJ2-1; D ambiguous. Germline V lookup: CDR1 SGHRS, CDR2 YFSETQ. There are 12 residues in the CDR3. Trimming removed 1 base at V and 10 bases at J, with 9 bases between.

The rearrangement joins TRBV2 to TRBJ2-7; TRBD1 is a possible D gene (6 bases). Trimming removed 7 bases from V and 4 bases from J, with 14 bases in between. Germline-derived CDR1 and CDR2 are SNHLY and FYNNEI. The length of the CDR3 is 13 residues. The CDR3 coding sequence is TGTGCCAGCACCACCACACAGGGATACGAGCAGTACTTC. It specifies CASTTTQGYEQYF.

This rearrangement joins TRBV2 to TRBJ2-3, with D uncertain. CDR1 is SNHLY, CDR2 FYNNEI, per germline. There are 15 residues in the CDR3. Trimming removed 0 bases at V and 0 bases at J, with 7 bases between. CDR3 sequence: CASSEALGSTDTQYF. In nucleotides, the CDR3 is TGTGCCAGCAGTGAAGCCCTAGGGAGCACAGATACGCAGTATTTT.

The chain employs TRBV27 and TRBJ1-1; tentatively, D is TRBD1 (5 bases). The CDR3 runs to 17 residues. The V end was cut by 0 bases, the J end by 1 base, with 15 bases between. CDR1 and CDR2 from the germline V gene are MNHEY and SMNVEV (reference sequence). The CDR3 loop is CASSLSRSRDRNTEAFF. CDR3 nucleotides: TGTGCCAGCAGTTTATCACGGTCCCGGGACCGGAACACTGAAGCTTTCTTT.

CDR3 region: CAIIPQRVGDLKSKGEKLFF. In DNA form, the CDR3 reads TGTGCCATCATCCCGCAAAGGGTTGGGGACCTCAAGAGTAAGGGTGAAAAACTGTTTTTT. The chain couples TRBV10-3 to TRBJ1-4, with D possibly TRBD1 on 5 matching bases. V was trimmed by 7 bases and J by 7 bases, leaving 34 bases between them. The CDR3 is made up of 20 amino acids. Germline V lookup: CDR1 ENHRY, CDR2 SYGVKD.

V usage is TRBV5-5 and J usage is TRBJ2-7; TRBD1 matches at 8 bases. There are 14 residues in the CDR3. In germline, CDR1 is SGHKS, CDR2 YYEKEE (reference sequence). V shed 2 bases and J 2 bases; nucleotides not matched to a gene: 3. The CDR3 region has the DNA TGTGCCAGCAGCTTATGGACAGGGCCCTACGAGCAGTACTTC. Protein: CASSLWTGPYEQYF.

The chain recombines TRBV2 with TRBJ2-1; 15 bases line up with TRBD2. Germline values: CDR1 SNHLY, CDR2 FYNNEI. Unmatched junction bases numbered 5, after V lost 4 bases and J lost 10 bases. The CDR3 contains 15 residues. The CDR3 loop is CASSGTSGGAREQFF. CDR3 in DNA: TGTGCCAGCAGTGGGACTAGCGGGGGGGCGAGGGAGCAGTTCTTC.

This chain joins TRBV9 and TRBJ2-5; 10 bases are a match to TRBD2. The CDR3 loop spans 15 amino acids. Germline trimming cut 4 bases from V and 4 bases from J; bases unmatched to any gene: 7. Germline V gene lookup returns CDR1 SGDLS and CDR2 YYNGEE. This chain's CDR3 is CASSHSSGSGETQYF. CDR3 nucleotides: TGTGCCAGCAGCCACTCTAGCGGGAGTGGAGAGACCCAGTACTTC.

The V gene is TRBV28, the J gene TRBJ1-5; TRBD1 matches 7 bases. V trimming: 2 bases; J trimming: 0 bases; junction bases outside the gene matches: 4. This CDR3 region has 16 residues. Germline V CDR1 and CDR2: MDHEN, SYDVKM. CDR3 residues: CASSLTGAYSNQPQHF. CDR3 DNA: TGTGCCAGCAGTTTAACAGGGGCTTATAGCAATCAGCCCCAGCATTTT.

The CDR3 sequence: CASSLGQGRTDTQYF. DNA of the CDR3: TGTGCCAGCAGTCTAGGACAGGGTAGGACAGATACGCAGTATTTT. This chain links TRBV6-6 with TRBJ2-3; TRBD1 agrees at 8 bases. The CDR3 has 15 amino acids. J gave up 3 bases and V 5 bases, and 7 bases lay outside the gene matches. Germline values: CDR1 MNHNY, CDR2 SVGAGI (reference sequence).

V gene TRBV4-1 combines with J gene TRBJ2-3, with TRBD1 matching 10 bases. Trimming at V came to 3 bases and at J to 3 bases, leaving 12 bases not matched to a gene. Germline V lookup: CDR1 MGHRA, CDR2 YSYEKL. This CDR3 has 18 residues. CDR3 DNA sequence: TGCGCCAGCAGCCATTTAGGACAGGGGGGTATTGGAACAGATACGCAGTATTTT. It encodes CASSHLGQGGIGTDTQYF.

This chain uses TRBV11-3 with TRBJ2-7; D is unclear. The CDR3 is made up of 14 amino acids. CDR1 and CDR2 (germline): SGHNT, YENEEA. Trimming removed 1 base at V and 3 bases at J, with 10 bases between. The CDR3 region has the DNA TGTGCCAGCAGCTTAGGCGGACCCAGCTACGAGCAGTACTTC. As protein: CASSLGGPSYEQYF.

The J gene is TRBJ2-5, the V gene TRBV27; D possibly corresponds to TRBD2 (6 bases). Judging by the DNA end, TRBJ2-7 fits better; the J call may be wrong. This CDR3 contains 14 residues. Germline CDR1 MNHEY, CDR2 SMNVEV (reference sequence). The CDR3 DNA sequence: TGTGCCAGCAGTTTTGGTGATAGCGGCTACGAGCAGTACTTC. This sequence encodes CASSFGDSGYEQYF.

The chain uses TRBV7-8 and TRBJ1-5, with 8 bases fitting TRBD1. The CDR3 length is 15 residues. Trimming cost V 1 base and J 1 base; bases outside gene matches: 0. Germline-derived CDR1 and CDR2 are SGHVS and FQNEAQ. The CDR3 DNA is TGTGCCAGCAGCTTAGGGGACAGGAGCAATCAGCCCCAGCATTTT. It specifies CASSLGDRSNQPQHF.

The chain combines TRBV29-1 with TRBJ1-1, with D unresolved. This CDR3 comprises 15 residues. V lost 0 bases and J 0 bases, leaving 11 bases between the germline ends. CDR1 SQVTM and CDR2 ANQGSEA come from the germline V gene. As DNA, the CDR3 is TGCAGCGTTGAAGACGAACGGTTCATGAACACTGAAGCTTTCTTT. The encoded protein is CSVEDERFMNTEAFF.

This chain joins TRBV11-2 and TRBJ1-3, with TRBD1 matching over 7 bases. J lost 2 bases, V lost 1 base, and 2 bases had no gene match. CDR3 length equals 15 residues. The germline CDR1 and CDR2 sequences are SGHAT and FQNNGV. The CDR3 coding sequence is TGTGCCAGCAGCTTAGGGACAGGAACTGGAAACACCATATATTTT. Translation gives CASSLGTGTGNTIYF.

The DNA of the CDR3 is TGTGCCAGTAGTATTAGGGGCCACTATGGCTACACCTTC. Translated, it gives CASSIRGHYGYTF. This rearrangement joins TRBV19 to TRBJ1-2; possibly TRBD1 for D (5 bases). Germline-derived CDR1 and CDR2 are LNHDA and SQIVND (reference sequence). This CDR3 contains 13 residues. Trimming pared 3 bases from V and 3 bases from J, leaving 8 bases between. The full variable domain, its missing parts supplied by reference TRBV19 and TRBJ1-2, is DGGITQSPKYLFRKEGQNVTLSCEQNLNHDAMYWYRQDPGQGLRLIYYSQIVNDFQKGDIAEGYSVSREKKESFPLTVTSAQKNPTAFYLCASSIRGHYGYTFGSGTRLTVV.

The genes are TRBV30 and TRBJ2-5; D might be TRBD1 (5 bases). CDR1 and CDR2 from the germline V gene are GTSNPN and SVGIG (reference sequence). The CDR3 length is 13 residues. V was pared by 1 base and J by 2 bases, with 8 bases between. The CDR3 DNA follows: TGTGCCTGGAGTGCTGGGGCACAAGAGACCCAGTACTTC. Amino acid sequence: CAWSAGAQETQYF.

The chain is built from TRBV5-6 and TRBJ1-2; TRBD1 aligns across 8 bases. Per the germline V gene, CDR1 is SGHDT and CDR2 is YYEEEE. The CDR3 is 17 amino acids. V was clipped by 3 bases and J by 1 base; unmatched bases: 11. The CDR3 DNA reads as TGTGCCAGCAGCTGGTCTGGACAGGGCGACTATAACTATGGCTACACCTTC. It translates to CASSWSGQGDYNYGYTF.

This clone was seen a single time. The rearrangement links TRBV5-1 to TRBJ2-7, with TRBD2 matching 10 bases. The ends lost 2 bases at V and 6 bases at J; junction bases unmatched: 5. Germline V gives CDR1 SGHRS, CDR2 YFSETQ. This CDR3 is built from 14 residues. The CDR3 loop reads CASSLAGGPGEQYF. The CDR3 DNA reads TGCGCCAGCAGCTTAGCGGGAGGGCCAGGCGAGCAGTACTTC.

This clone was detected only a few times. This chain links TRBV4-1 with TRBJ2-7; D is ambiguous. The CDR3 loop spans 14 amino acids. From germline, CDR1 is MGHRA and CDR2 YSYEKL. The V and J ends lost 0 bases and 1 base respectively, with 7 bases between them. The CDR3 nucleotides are TGCGCCAGCAGCCAAGATACCTTATCCTACGAGCAGTACTTC. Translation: CASSQDTLSYEQYF.

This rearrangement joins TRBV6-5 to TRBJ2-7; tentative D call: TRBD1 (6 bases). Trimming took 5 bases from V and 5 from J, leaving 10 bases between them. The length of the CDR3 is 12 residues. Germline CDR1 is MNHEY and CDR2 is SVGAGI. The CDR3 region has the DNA TGTGCCAGCAGTCCCAGGGGCCACGAGCAGTACTTC. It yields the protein CASSPRGHEQYF.

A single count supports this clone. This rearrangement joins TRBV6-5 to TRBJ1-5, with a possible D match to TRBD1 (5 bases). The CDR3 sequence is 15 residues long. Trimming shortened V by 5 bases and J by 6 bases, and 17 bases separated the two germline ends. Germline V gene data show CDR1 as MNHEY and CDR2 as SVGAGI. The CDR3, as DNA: TGTGCCAGCAGTACGGACATGGACTACTTTCAGCCCCAGCATTTT. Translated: CASSTDMDYFQPQHF.

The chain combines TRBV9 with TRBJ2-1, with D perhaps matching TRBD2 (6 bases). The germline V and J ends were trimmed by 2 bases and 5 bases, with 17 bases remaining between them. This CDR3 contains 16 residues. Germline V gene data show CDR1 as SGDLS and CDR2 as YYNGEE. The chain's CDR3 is CASSVLGTLPHNEQFF. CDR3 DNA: TGTGCCAGCAGCGTCCTCGGGACTCTCCCACACAATGAGCAGTTCTTC.

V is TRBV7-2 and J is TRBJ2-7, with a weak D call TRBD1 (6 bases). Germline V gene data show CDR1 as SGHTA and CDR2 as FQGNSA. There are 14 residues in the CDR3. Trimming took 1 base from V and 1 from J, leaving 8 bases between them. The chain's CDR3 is CASSLVQGSYEQYF. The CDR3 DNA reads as TGTGCCAGCAGCTTAGTACAGGGATCCTACGAGCAGTACTTC.

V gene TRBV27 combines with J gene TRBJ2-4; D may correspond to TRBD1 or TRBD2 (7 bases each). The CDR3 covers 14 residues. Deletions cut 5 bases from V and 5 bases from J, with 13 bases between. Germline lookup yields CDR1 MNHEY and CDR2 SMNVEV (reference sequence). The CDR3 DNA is TGTGCCAGCAGTCCGACAGGGAGGGAAAACATTCAGTACTTC. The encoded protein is CASSPTGRENIQYF.